The 25 T cell receptor beta chains below all came from one sample that was sequenced in a study of T cell changes during pregnancy in multiple sclerosis (dated by TCRdb to the late 2010s). Library construction relied on the immunoSEQ multiplex PCR assay. TCRdb stores this immuneACCESS table with in-frame sequences only. Part of the clones is absent; in the studies checked, under half of the shortfall reflects unresolved V genes, and no reason is known for the rest. This sample has 85,000 to 130,000 clones in its table, and under 95% of those were observed once. The ten largest clones take up less than 2% of the sample. Sequences were derived from peripheral blood, sampled before pregnancy. The origin of the receptors is a female donor with multiple sclerosis, enrolled in a pregnancy study.

The rearrangement links TRBV11-2 to TRBJ2-5; 10 bases map to TRBD1. The J call is in doubt because the DNA end fits TRBJ2-7 better. Germline V gives CDR1 SGHAT, CDR2 FQNNGV. This CDR3 contains 15 residues. The CDR3 spells CASSLSGTGVYEQYF. The CDR3 nucleotides are TGTGCCAGCAGCCTCTCTGGGACAGGGGTCTACGAGCAGTACTTC.

This clone appeared a single time. The chain carries TRBV5-1 and TRBJ2-7, with D possibly being TRBD1 (5 bases). The V end lost 0 bases, the J end lost 2 bases, and 18 bases lay between the germline ends. CDR1 is SGHRS, CDR2 YFSETQ, per germline. This CDR3 has 17 residues. The CDR3 coding sequence is TGCGCCAGCAGCTTGGCCTTAAGGGGCGGAAAAACCTACGAGCAGTACTTC. Encoded protein: CASSLALRGGKTYEQYF.

The chain has TRBV28 and TRBJ2-2; D may be TRBD1 (5 bases). Trimming stripped 3 bases from V and 2 bases from J, with 13 bases between. The V gene's germline CDR1 is MDHEN and CDR2 SYDVKM. There are 16 residues in the CDR3. DNA of the CDR3: TGTGCCAGCAGTTTTCGACAGATTCCTAACACCGGGGAGCTGTTTTTT. Translating gives CASSFRQIPNTGELFF.

This chain connects TRBV6-1 to TRBJ2-2; TRBD2 is a possible D gene (5 bases). The CDR3 spans 14 residues. Trimming cost V 1 base and J 3 bases, with 6 bases left between them. In germline, CDR1 is MNHNS, CDR2 SASEGT. This chain's CDR3 is CASSEGEHTGELFF. The DNA for the CDR3 is TGTGCCAGCAGTGAAGGGGAGCACACCGGGGAGCTGTTTTTT.

The chain is built from TRBV15 and TRBJ1-3, with 9 bases lining up with TRBD1. Germline loops: CDR1 LNHNV, CDR2 YYDKDF (reference sequence). With 5 bases clipped from V and 4 bases from J, the junction kept 12 bases outside the gene matches. This CDR3 comprises 17 residues. CDR3 region: CATSPYRGLAFGNTIYF. CDR3 coding DNA: TGTGCCACCAGCCCCTACAGGGGGCTAGCGTTCGGAAACACCATATATTTT.

The chain links TRBV27 to TRBJ2-3; possible D gene TRBD2, 5 bases. CDR1 and CDR2 from the germline V gene are MNHEY and SMNVEV (reference sequence). V was shortened by 3 bases and J by 4 bases, with 14 bases between the two germline ends. This CDR3 comprises 15 residues. This chain's CDR3 is CASSLGRFGADTQYF. The CDR3 coding sequence is TGTGCCAGCAGTTTGGGGAGATTTGGGGCAGATACGCAGTATTTT.

The chain combines TRBV5-1 with TRBJ1-5; D is unclear. Deletions cut 1 base from V and 5 bases from J, with 7 bases between. Germline values: CDR1 SGHRS, CDR2 YFSETQ. The CDR3 is made up of 13 amino acids. The CDR3 spells CASSLFGDQPQHF. DNA of the CDR3: TGCGCCAGCAGCTTGTTCGGGGATCAGCCCCAGCATTTT.

This clone was recorded once. The rearrangement joins TRBV7-8 to TRBJ2-5; 9 nucleotides agree with TRBD2. The trim removed 5 bases at V and 4 bases at J, leaving 5 bases unmatched. Looked up from germline, CDR1 is SGHVS and CDR2 is FQNEAQ. CDR3 length equals 14 residues. The CDR3: CASSPGLATETQYF. The CDR3 region has the DNA TGTGCCAGCAGCCCTGGACTAGCGACAGAGACCCAGTACTTC.

In nucleotides, the CDR3 is TGTGCCAGCAGCACCCGGACGGACTACTACGAGCAGTACTTC. The encoded protein is CASSTRTDYYEQYF. The rearrangement joins TRBV7-9 to TRBJ2-7, with D possibly TRBD2 on 6 matching bases. V was shortened by 5 bases and J by 3 bases, with 14 bases between the two germline ends. The CDR3 consists of 14 residues. Germline loops: CDR1 SEHNR, CDR2 FQNEAQ (reference sequence). The full variable domain, its missing parts supplied by reference TRBV7-9 and TRBJ2-7, is DTGVSQNPRHKITKRGQNVTFRCDPISEHNRLYWYRQTLGQGPEFLTYFQNEAQLEKSRLLSDRFSAERPKGSFSTLEIQRTEQGDSAMYLCASSTRTDYYEQYFGPGTRLTVT.

The CDR3 bases are TGCGCCAGCAGCCACCGACCTAAGAGCGGGGTTTTGTTAGAGACCCAGTACTTC. Residues: CASSHRPKSGVLLETQYF. The J gene is TRBJ2-5, the V gene TRBV4-1; TRBD2 matches 7 bases. The CDR3 contains 18 residues. V trimming: 3 bases; J trimming: 4 bases; junction bases outside the gene matches: 17. Germline V gives CDR1 MGHRA, CDR2 YSYEKL.

This chain connects TRBV13 to TRBJ2-7, with D perhaps TRBD1 (5 bases). Per the germline V gene, CDR1 is PRHDT and CDR2 is FYEKMQ (reference sequence). This CDR3 contains 12 residues. Trimming pared 1 base from V and 5 bases from J, leaving 6 bases between. CDR3 protein: CASSLAGNEQYF. The CDR3 nucleotides read TGTGCCAGCAGCTTAGCAGGGAACGAGCAGTACTTC.

The chain couples TRBV5-1 to TRBJ2-7; D gene uncertain. Germline V gene sequence: CDR1 SGHRS, CDR2 YFSETQ. With 0 bases removed from V and 0 bases from J, the gap between germline ends came to 7 bases. The CDR3 runs to 14 residues. CDR3 sequence reads: CASSLVASSYEQYF. The DNA for the CDR3 is TGCGCCAGCAGCTTGGTCGCTAGCTCCTACGAGCAGTACTTC.

The chain couples TRBV2 to TRBJ2-2; the D gene is possibly TRBD2 (5 bases). Germline CDR1 and CDR2: SNHLY and FYNNEI. The germline V and J ends were trimmed by 4 bases and 3 bases, with 12 bases remaining between them. The CDR3 loop spans 15 amino acids. The CDR3 coding sequence is TGTGCCAGCAGTGTTAAGCGGAGCCACACCGGGGAGCTGTTTTTT. Translating gives CASSVKRSHTGELFF.

The chain recombines TRBV7-3 with TRBJ2-5; 9 positions agree with TRBD1. Unmatched junction bases numbered 7, after V lost 4 bases and J lost 4 bases. This CDR3 spans 15 amino acids. Germline CDR1 reads SGHTA; CDR2 reads FQGTGA. CDR3 amino acids: CASSSWGQGVETQYF. The DNA of the CDR3 is TGTGCCAGCAGCTCCTGGGGACAGGGTGTAGAGACCCAGTACTTC.

This clone was found once. The J gene is TRBJ1-2, the V gene TRBV14; D is unresolved. CDR1 and CDR2 from the germline V gene are SGHDN and FVKESK. The V and J ends lost 0 bases and 0 bases respectively, with 8 bases between them. The length of the CDR3 is 15 residues. CDR3 in amino acids: CASSQDPYANYGYTF. The CDR3 region has the DNA TGTGCCAGCAGCCAAGATCCGTATGCTAACTATGGCTACACCTTC.

The V and J genes are TRBV5-1 and TRBJ1-1; D gene uncertain. The CDR3 runs 16 residues. The germline gives CDR1 SGHRS, CDR2 YFSETQ. V was clipped by 3 bases and J by 4 bases, with 19 bases between them. DNA of the CDR3: TGCGCCAGCAGCTCCACGTTTCAAAAGGGAGGCACTGAAGCTTTCTTT. This sequence encodes CASSSTFQKGGTEAFF.

The DNA for the CDR3 is TGTGCCAGCAGCTACAGGGAGAACACTGAAGCTTTCTTT. Protein: CASSYRENTEAFF. The V call is TRBV7-3, the J call TRBJ1-1, with D tentatively TRBD1 (6 bases). CDR1 and CDR2 from the germline V gene are SGHTA and FQGTGA. The CDR3 runs to 13 residues. V was clipped by 4 bases and J by 1 base, with 7 bases between them.

The chain joins TRBV2 to TRBJ2-3; possible D gene TRBD2, 7 bases. The V end was cut by 4 bases, the J end by 1 base, with 12 bases between. CDR1 and CDR2 (germline): SNHLY, FYNNEI. The CDR3 spans 15 residues. CDR3 nucleotides: TGTGCCAGCAGTGCGAGGGGGGGAGGCACAGATACGCAGTATTTT. Translation: CASSARGGGTDTQYF.

The CDR3 loop reads CASSYPDRVYEQYF. DNA for the CDR3: TGTGCCAGCAGTTACCCCGACAGGGTCTACGAGCAGTACTTC. V gene TRBV6-5 combines with J gene TRBJ2-7; 7 bases match TRBD1. The length of the CDR3 is 14 residues. V shed 2 bases and J 3 bases; nucleotides not matched to a gene: 4. Germline V gene data show CDR1 as MNHEY and CDR2 as SVGAGI.

V is TRBV10-3 and J is TRBJ1-2; D might be TRBD1 (5 bases). Germline V gives CDR1 ENHRY, CDR2 SYGVKD. V shed 3 bases and J shed 8 bases, with 16 bases lying between them. The CDR3 is 14 residues long. CDR3 DNA sequence: TGTGCCATCAGTGAAGGAGGGACCCCGAAGGGCTACACCTTC. Residues: CAISEGGTPKGYTF.

V usage is TRBV5-6 and J usage is TRBJ2-3; 7 bases agree with TRBD1. Germline trimming cut 2 bases from V and 1 base from J; bases unmatched to any gene: 4. Germline CDR1 SGHDT, CDR2 YYEEEE. The CDR3 spans 15 residues. The CDR3 region is CASSLSGTGTDTQYF. The CDR3 nucleotides read TGTGCCAGCAGCTTATCGGGGACAGGCACAGATACGCAGTATTTT.

V usage is TRBV7-2 and J usage is TRBJ2-5; 12 bases fit TRBD2. This CDR3 has 18 residues. Germline V gene lookup returns CDR1 SGHTA and CDR2 FQGNSA. V dropped 5 bases and J dropped 9; count of bases not matched to a gene: 19. The CDR3 DNA reads as TGTGCCAGCAGCCAAGGGAGTACTAGCGGGGGGCTTGGCGGGTCCCAGTACTTC. Its translation is CASSQGSTSGGLGGSQYF.

This chain links TRBV10-3 with TRBJ1-1; TRBD1 might be the D (5 bases). Trimming shortened V by 0 bases and J by 11 bases, and 13 bases separated the two germline ends. This CDR3 is built from 13 residues. From germline, CDR1 is ENHRY and CDR2 SYGVKD. CDR3 protein: CAISESGAPGAFF. CDR3 nucleotides: TGTGCCATCAGTGAGTCTGGGGCCCCCGGGGCTTTCTTT.

The chain joins TRBV27 to TRBJ1-6, with a possible D match to TRBD1 (6 bases). CDR1 is MNHEY and CDR2 is SMNVEV in the germline V gene (reference sequence). CDR3 size: 15 residues. Trimming pared 3 bases from V and 6 bases from J, leaving 12 bases between. Written as DNA, the CDR3 is TGTGCCAGCAGTTTCGCTAGGACAGCTAATTCACCCCTCCACTTT. As protein: CASSFARTANSPLHF.

The chain is built from TRBV7-9 and TRBJ1-4; D unresolved. Germline V lookup: CDR1 SEHNR, CDR2 FQNEAQ (reference sequence). The CDR3 has 15 residues. V was shortened by 1 base and J by 4 bases, with 10 bases between the two germline ends. CDR3 protein: CASSLVSSGNEKLFF. The CDR3 DNA follows: TGTGCCAGCAGCTTAGTGTCTTCGGGTAATGAAAAACTGTTTTTT.